These T cell receptor beta chains were read from a single sample in a study of vaccination effects on CD4 cells after COVID-19. The antigens these receptors bind are not known. Measured with immunoSEQ multiplex PCR; TCRdb has only the in-frame clones, and not every one. The sample shows 13,000 or so clones, roughly 73% of them seen only once. Sequenced material: CD4+ T cells from PBMCs cultured with HCoV-NL63 spike peptides, taken after COVID-19 vaccination. The receptor source for this set is a human donor who had a prior SARS-CoV-2 infection. The CDR3 runs from the conserved cysteine through the conserved F or W. A D gene is named only where the DNA matches it firmly. Clone size, where shown, is once, few, many, or a class for clones that have expanded.

CASSLELSHEQYF,TGTGCCAGCAGCTTAGAACTGTCCCACGAGCAGTACTTC,-,-,TRBJ2-7,TRBV11-3,13
CASSFRPGNSNQPQHF,TGTGCCAGCAGTTTCCGCCCCGGGAATAGCAATCAGCCCCAGCATTTT,-,-,TRBJ1-5,TRBV6-6,16
CASSQEAVSYNEQFF,TGTGCCAGCAGCCAAGAGGCGGTCTCCTACAATGAGCAGTTCTTC,-,-,TRBJ2-1,TRBV4-2,15
CATSWVGGGAYNEQFF,TGTGCCACGTCGTGGGTCGGGGGCGGCGCCTACAATGAGCAGTTCTTC,few,-,TRBJ2-1,TRBV10-3,16
CASIRTRASGELFF,TGTGCCAGCATCCGGACTAGAGCCTCCGGGGAGCTGTTTTTT,-,TRBD2,TRBJ2-2,TRBV6-5,14
CASSLLSVPQGPQIPGEQYF,TGCGCCAGCAGTCTCCTCTCGGTCCCCCAGGGTCCTCAGATCCCTGGAGAGCAGTACTTC,-,-,TRBJ2-7,TRBV23-1,20
CAWSVLPRGQGLETQYF,TGTGCCTGGAGTGTACTTCCCAGGGGACAGGGTCTAGAGACCCAGTACTTC,-,TRBD1,TRBJ2-5,TRBV30,17
CATSRPGRLYEQYF,TGTGCCACCAGCAGGCCGGGACGGCTCTACGAGCAGTACTTC,-,-,TRBJ2-7,TRBV15,14
CASSQGTAYNSPLHF,TGTGCCAGCAGCCAAGGGACAGCGTATAATTCACCCCTCCACTTT,-,TRBD1,TRBJ1-6,TRBV5-4,15
CASSLGGRSTDTQYF,TGTGCCAGCAGCTTGGGGGGACGGAGCACAGATACGCAGTATTTT,-,-,TRBJ2-3,TRBV5-6,15
CASSLGRRTNQPQHF,TGTGCCAGCAGCCTCGGTAGGCGGACTAATCAGCCCCAGCATTTT,few,-,TRBJ1-5,TRBV3-1/TRBV3-2,15
CASTRYQETQYF,TGTGCCAGCACCCGGTACCAAGAGACCCAGTACTTC,-,-,TRBJ2-5,TRBV2,12
CASSNRDSNSPLHF,TGTGCCAGCAGCAACCGGGACAGCAACTCACCCCTCCACTTT,-,TRBD1,TRBJ1-6,TRBV2,14
CASSPRGLAGGGEQYF,TGTGCCAGCTCACCCCGAGGACTAGCGGGAGGGGGGGAGCAGTACTTC,-,TRBD2,TRBJ2-7,TRBV18,16
CASSPPPGLQMNTEAFF,TGTGCCAGCAGCCCTCCTCCGGGCCTCCAGATGAACACTGAAGCTTTCTTT,-,-,TRBJ1-1,TRBV27,17
CASSSGWGESKTEAFF,TGCGCCAGCAGCTCCGGCTGGGGGGAGAGTAAGACTGAAGCTTTCTTT,few,-,TRBJ1-1,TRBV5-1,16
CASSGTSGRFHEQFF,TGCGCCAGCAGCGGGACTAGCGGGAGGTTTCATGAGCAGTTCTTC,few,TRBD2,TRBJ2-1,TRBV5-1,15
CASSLTGGGHTEAFF,TGTGCCAGCAGCTTAACAGGGGGGGGCCATACTGAAGCTTTCTTT,-,-,TRBJ1-1,TRBV7-3,15
CASSGKTGLSGNTIYF,TGTGCCAGCAGCGGGAAGACGGGACTCTCTGGAAACACCATATATTTT,once,-,TRBJ1-3,TRBV7-8,16
CASSQGWTEAFF,TGTGCCAGCAGCCAGGGGTGGACTGAAGCTTTCTTT,-,-,TRBJ1-1,TRBV11-3,12
CASSPLPRQGAFYEQYF,TGTGCCAGCTCACCACTCCCCCGGCAGGGGGCTTTCTACGAGCAGTACTTC,-,TRBD1,TRBJ2-7,TRBV18,17
CASSYSILGAEKLFF,TGTGCCAGCAGTTACTCGATCCTAGGGGCGGAAAAACTGTTTTTT,-,-,TRBJ1-4,TRBV6-6,15
CASRENYGYTF,TGTGCCAGCAGGGAAAACTATGGCTACACCTTC,-,-,TRBJ1-2,TRBV28,11
CASTTGTGSDEQYF,TGTGCCAGCACCACCGGGACAGGGAGCGACGAGCAGTACTTC,-,TRBD1,TRBJ2-7,TRBV7-9,14
CASSPFLVTSGSISTQYF,TGTGCCAGCTCACCATTTTTAGTGACTAGCGGGAGTATTTCGACCCAGTACTTC,-,TRBD2,TRBJ2-5,TRBV18,18
CASSTASGRAYEQYF,TGTGCCAGCAGCACAGCTAGCGGGAGGGCCTACGAGCAGTACTTC,-,TRBD2,TRBJ2-7,TRBV11-1,15
CASSAGQLSYNEQFF,TGTGCCAGCAGCGCGGGACAGCTCTCCTACAATGAGCAGTTCTTC,few,-,TRBJ2-1,TRBV5-4,15
CASSLGGPRAGEQYF,TGTGCCAGCAGCTTGGGTGGGCCTAGAGCAGGCGAGCAGTACTTC,-,-,TRBJ2-7,TRBV5-4,15
CASSTDGTNEKLFF,TGTGCCAGCAGCACGGACGGAACTAATGAAAAACTGTTTTTT,-,-,TRBJ1-4,TRBV5-5,14
CASSYFGTPGLEQYF,TGTGCCAGCAGTTACTTCGGGACTCCGGGGCTCGAGCAGTACTTC,-,-,TRBJ2-7,TRBV6-6,15
CASSGRQITSTDTQYF,TGTGCCAGCAGCGGACGACAGATAACTAGCACAGATACGCAGTATTTT,-,-,TRBJ2-3,TRBV9,16
CASSLAFVYNEQFF,TGTGCCAGCAGCTTAGCGTTCGTCTACAATGAGCAGTTCTTC,-,-,TRBJ2-1,TRBV7-8,14
CADRVAEKLFF,TGTGCCGACAGGGTGGCTGAAAAACTGTTTTTT,-,-,TRBJ1-4,TRBV21-1,11
CASSFLRGPEETQYF,TGTGCCAGCAGCTTCCTCCGAGGACCTGAAGAGACCCAGTACTTC,once,-,TRBJ2-5,TRBV7-9,15
CASRDWGQETQYF,TGTGCCAGCAGGGACTGGGGCCAAGAGACCCAGTACTTC,few,-,TRBJ2-5,TRBV2,13
CASSLRQGSKLNYGYTF,TGTGCCAGCAGCCTCCGACAGGGAAGTAAGCTGAACTATGGCTACACCTTC,-,TRBD1,TRBJ1-2,TRBV7-2,17
CASSLGRGRDEETQYF,TGTGCCAGCAGCTTGGGAAGGGGCAGGGACGAAGAGACCCAGTACTTC,-,-,TRBJ2-5,TRBV5-4,16
CASSLTGRSGANVLTF,TGTGCCAGCAGCTTGACAGGGCGCTCTGGGGCCAACGTCCTGACTTTC,-,TRBD1,TRBJ2-6,TRBV7-3,16
CASSFAQNTGELFF,TGTGCCAGCAGCTTCGCTCAAAACACCGGGGAGCTGTTTTTT,-,-,TRBJ2-2,TRBV6-5,14
CASSPLGLAGGRQYF,TGTGCCAGCAGCCCTCTGGGACTAGCGGGAGGCAGACAGTACTTC,few,TRBD2,TRBJ2-7,TRBV28,15
CASSPWGLGNTDTQYF,TGTGCCAGCAGCCCATGGGGACTCGGAAACACAGATACGCAGTATTTT,-,-,TRBJ2-3,TRBV13,16
CSVGLADTDTQYF,TGCAGCGTTGGTCTAGCTGACACAGATACGCAGTATTTT,-,-,TRBJ2-3,TRBV29-1,13
CASSHRGRNTDTQYF,TGTGCCAGCTCACACAGGGGGCGAAACACAGATACGCAGTATTTT,few,TRBD1,TRBJ2-3,TRBV18,15
CASSLAGVNTEAFF,TGTGCCAGCAGCTTAGCGGGCGTCAACACTGAAGCTTTCTTT,-,-,TRBJ1-1,TRBV7-9,14
CASSYETSGRREQYF,TGTGCCAGCAGTTACGAGACTAGCGGGAGGCGCGAGCAGTACTTC,once,TRBD2,TRBJ2-7,TRBV6-5,15
CASSGLAGGPQYF,TGTGCCAGCTCTGGACTAGCGGGAGGCCCGCAGTACTTC,-,TRBD2,TRBJ2-5,TRBV9,13
CASSYTGYEQYF,TGTGCCAGCAGTTACACAGGGTACGAGCAGTACTTC,-,-,TRBJ2-7,TRBV6-5,12
CASRLVTPTDTQYF,TGTGCTAGTCGACTAGTAACCCCCACAGATACGCAGTATTTT,-,-,TRBJ2-3,TRBV12-5,14
CASSAQTEDGSYEQYF,TGTGCCAGCAGCGCCCAAACCGAGGACGGATCCTACGAGCAGTACTTC,-,-,TRBJ2-7,TRBV9,16
CASSPDVRSGNTIYF,TGTGCCAGCAGCCCGGACGTTCGCTCTGGAAACACCATATATTTT,-,-,TRBJ1-3,TRBV3-1/TRBV3-2,15